This T cell receptor (beta chain) was observed in a study of blood T cell repertoires in COVID-19. Study information: COVID-19 samples from acute and convalescent phases originated in the United States, Italy and Spain.

Per the original data handling: Amplification of reference gene primers provided the estimated nucleated cell counts. Generated by immunoSEQ multiplex PCR, the TCRdb table keeps only in-frame clones and is missing some. The V and J calls and clone size come from that table; D and trimming were worked out from the DNA. This table holds about 120,000 clones, roughly 79% found once. Sequencing was carried out using peripheral blood. This clonotype was obtained from a man in his 70s with acute or convalescent COVID-19.

CDR3 loop: CASSLDRTYGYTF. The CDR3 DNA follows: TGCGCCAGCAGCTTGGACAGGACGTATGGCTACACCTTC. This rearrangement joins TRBV5-1 to TRBJ1-2; D possibly corresponds to TRBD1 (5 bases). Trimming left V 0 bases short and J 5 bases short, with 8 bases between. The CDR3 is made up of 13 amino acids. The V gene's germline CDR1 is SGHRS and CDR2 YFSETQ.